This T cell receptor beta chain was obtained from a study of T cell responses to AZD1222 COVID-19 vaccine. Using immunoSEQ multiplex PCR, the repertoire was profiled, and TCRdb retains in-frame clones only, with some absent. This sample has roughly 180,000 clones, with roughly nine tenths found just once. The clonotype was recovered from an adult in good health. Sequenced material: peripheral blood, taken on day 0 of AZD1222 vaccination.

The CDR3 loop reads CASSQGVNSPLHF. As DNA, the CDR3 is TGTGCCAGCAGCCAAGGGGTTAATTCACCCCTCCACTTT. The chain couples TRBV3-1 (or the pseudogene TRBV3-2) to TRBJ1-6; D is undetermined. The germline V and J ends were trimmed by 1 base and 6 bases, with 4 bases remaining between them. Germline V CDR1 and CDR2: LGHDT, YNNKEL (reference sequence). The length of the CDR3 is 13 residues.